This TCR beta chain is from a study of shared T cell receptors in the human thymus. Clones were sequenced by immunoSEQ multiplex PCR, and TCRdb holds only the in-frame ones, with some missing. Found here are about 710,000 clones, about 89% of them singletons; the top ten hold 0.0094%. Germline CDR1 LGHNA, CDR2 YSLEER. The CDR3 runs 16 residues. V lost 5 bases and J lost 7, with 21 bases in between. These sequences were also reported in another study, on human thymus T cells. Per that paper: Having surgery to correct congenital heart defects, healthy Finnish infants acted as the donors. Gene usage for V and J segments appeared biased in thymic and blood repertoires. Unrelated individuals were reported by related research to share highly overlapping thymic repertoires.

The chain has TRBV4-3 and TRBJ2-1, with D perhaps matching TRBD2 (6 bases). Source material: thymocytes. The sequence came from a boy under two years old with a congenital heart defect. CDR3 sequence reads: CASSEGPHRGDNEQFF. The CDR3 coding sequence is TGCGCCAGCAGCGAAGGACCCCACCGCGGGGATAATGAGCAGTTCTTC.